These T cell receptor beta chains were read from a single sample in a study of T cell changes during pregnancy in multiple sclerosis. Assay used: immunoSEQ multiplex PCR; TCRdb lists only in-frame clones, some missing. The sample yields about 54,000 clones, around 92% seen once. This material consisted of peripheral blood, taken after pregnancy. All receptors derive from a female donor in good health, enrolled as a control in a pregnancy study. The CDR3 runs from the conserved cysteine through the conserved F or W. The D gene is left open where the match is weak. Clone size is shown for a subset of rows, as once, few, many or a class of expanded clone.

J gene,V gene,D gene,clone size,CDR3 length,CDR3 protein,CDR3 DNA
TRBJ1-1,TRBV11-2,NA,NA,13,CASRRVENTEAFF,TGTGCCAGCCGCAGGGTGGAGAACACTGAAGCTTTCTTT
TRBJ2-7,TRBV11-2,TRBD2,NA,14,CASSLVSGRNEQYF,TGTGCCAGCAGCTTAGTTAGCGGGAGGAACGAGCAGTACTTC
TRBJ2-7,TRBV13,TRBD1,NA,15,CASSPTRDRVYEQYF,TGTGCCAGCAGCCCTACTCGGGACAGGGTCTACGAGCAGTACTTC
TRBJ1-3,TRBV5-1,NA,NA,14,CASSLAGTGNTIYF,TGCGCCAGCAGCTTGGCAGGGACTGGAAACACCATATATTTT
TRBJ1-5,TRBV28,NA,once,12,CASSSSGQPQHF,TGTGCCAGCAGTTCGTCAGGGCAGCCCCAGCATTTT
TRBJ2-7,TRBV9,TRBD2,NA,16,CASSKGGLAGDYEQYF,TGTGCCAGCAGTAAAGGTGGACTAGCGGGGGATTACGAGCAGTACTTC
TRBJ2-2,TRBV5-4,NA,NA,12,CASSSSGGELFF,TGTGCCAGCAGCTCGAGCGGGGGGGAGCTGTTTTTT
TRBJ2-1,TRBV7-9,TRBD2,NA,17,CASSLAGTSGSYNEQFF,TGTGCCAGCAGCTTAGCGGGGACTAGCGGTTCCTACAATGAGCAGTTCTTC
TRBJ2-6,TRBV7-8,TRBD1,NA,18,CASPEVDRGTFGANVLTF,TGTGCCAGCCCCGAGGTGGACAGGGGTACATTTGGGGCCAACGTCCTGACTTTC
TRBJ2-7,TRBV6-5,NA,NA,14,CASSYVRSRYEQYF,TGTGCCAGCAGTTACGTCAGATCCCGCTACGAGCAGTACTTC
TRBJ2-7,TRBV19,NA,NA,15,CASSIWSGSSYEQYF,TGTGCCAGTAGTATTTGGTCGGGTTCCTCCTACGAGCAGTACTTC
TRBJ1-5,TRBV9,TRBD1,NA,15,CASSPGQGYNQPQHF,TGTGCCAGCAGCCCGGGACAGGGCTACAATCAGCCCCAGCATTTT
TRBJ1-5,TRBV5-1,NA,NA,14,CASSLGQSNQPQHF,TGCGCCAGCAGCTTGGGACAGTCCAATCAGCCCCAGCATTTT
TRBJ2-1,TRBV27,NA,NA,17,CASRGTWGPLRYNEQFF,TGTGCCAGCAGGGGAACGTGGGGGCCCTTACGCTACAATGAGCAGTTCTTC
TRBJ2-1,TRBV6-4,TRBD2,NA,14,CASRRTSGDNEQFF,TGTGCCAGCCGTCGGACTAGCGGGGACAATGAGCAGTTCTTC
TRBJ2-5,TRBV27,NA,NA,13,CASRFKVRETQYF,TGTGCCAGCAGATTCAAAGTTCGGGAGACCCAGTACTTC
TRBJ1-3,TRBV27,NA,NA,17,CASSPAGFTNSGNTIYF,TGTGCCAGCAGCCCCGCAGGGTTTACGAATTCTGGAAACACCATATATTTT
TRBJ1-1,TRBV5-1,TRBD1,NA,15,CASSRSGGRQDEAFF,TGCGCCAGCAGCCGGTCAGGGGGCAGGCAAGATGAAGCTTTCTTT
TRBJ2-3,TRBV18,NA,NA,16,CASSQARVQGTDTQYF,TGTGCCAGCTCACAAGCAAGAGTACAGGGCACAGATACGCAGTATTTT
TRBJ2-1,TRBV18,TRBD2,NA,14,CASSSSGTRREQFF,TGTGCCAGCTCATCGTCCGGGACTAGACGCGAGCAGTTCTTC
TRBJ2-2,TRBV7-2,NA,NA,16,CASSPNPGVSTGELFF,TGTGCCAGCAGCCCCAACCCAGGGGTGAGCACCGGGGAGCTGTTTTTT
TRBJ1-5,TRBV18,NA,NA,14,CASSRDRPNQPQHF,TGTGCCAGCTCACGAGACAGACCCAATCAGCCCCAGCATTTT
TRBJ2-3,TRBV7-2,TRBD2,NA,16,CASSFRTSGSPDTQYF,TGTGCCAGCAGCTTCAGGACTAGCGGGAGCCCAGATACGCAGTATTTT
TRBJ1-2,TRBV27,TRBD1,NA,14,CASSLAGQGDGYTF,TGTGCCAGCAGTTTAGCCGGACAGGGAGATGGCTACACCTTC
TRBJ1-2,TRBV5-1,TRBD1,NA,15,CASNFEGTGNYGYTF,TGCGCCAGCAACTTCGAGGGGACAGGGAACTATGGCTACACCTTC
TRBJ2-2,TRBV5-1,TRBD2,NA,17,CASSSNSGRAGTGELFF,TGCGCCAGCAGCTCCAATAGCGGGAGGGCCGGTACCGGGGAGCTGTTTTTT
TRBJ1-4,TRBV6-1,NA,NA,15,CASSPSGMSDEKLFF,TGTGCCAGCAGTCCATCGGGGATGTCTGATGAAAAACTGTTTTTT
TRBJ1-4,TRBV28,TRBD1,NA,10,CASGQVKLFF,TGTGCCAGCGGACAGGTAAAACTGTTTTTT
TRBJ2-1,TRBV7-2,NA,NA,14,CASSLAIAYNEQFF,TGTGCCAGCAGCTTAGCGATAGCCTACAATGAGCAGTTCTTC
TRBJ1-2,TRBV6-5,TRBD1,NA,14,CASIGWTGEHGYTF,TGTGCCAGCATCGGGTGGACAGGCGAACATGGCTACACCTTC
TRBJ2-7,TRBV5-1,TRBD2,NA,14,CASSSGGGSYEQYF,TGCGCCAGCAGCTCGGGCGGGGGGTCCTACGAGCAGTACTTC
TRBJ1-5,TRBV5-1,TRBD1,few,15,CASSPQGLWNQPQHF,TGCGCCAGCAGCCCACAGGGGCTGTGGAATCAGCCCCAGCATTTT
TRBJ2-6,TRBV5-1,NA,NA,17,CASSEGTQSSGANVLTF,TGCGCCAGCAGCGAGGGGACACAGAGCTCTGGGGCCAACGTCCTGACTTTC
TRBJ2-7,TRBV7-9,NA,NA,14,CASSLDRETYEQYF,TGTGCCAGCAGCTTAGACAGGGAAACCTACGAGCAGTACTTC
TRBJ1-2,TRBV5-1,NA,NA,12,CASSVPGDGYTF,TGCGCCAGCAGCGTTCCGGGGGATGGCTACACCTTC
TRBJ2-3,TRBV25-1,TRBD2,NA,18,CASSGGLLAGSWTDTQYF,TGTGCCAGCAGTGGGGGTTTATTAGCGGGCTCATGGACAGATACGCAGTATTTT
TRBJ1-3,TRBV4-1,NA,NA,17,CASSHPPDSSSGNTIYF,TGCGCCAGCAGCCATCCTCCGGACAGCAGCTCTGGAAACACCATATATTTT
TRBJ2-2,TRBV7-2,TRBD1,NA,16,CASSLYRGPNTGELFF,TGTGCCAGCAGCCTTTACAGGGGTCCAAACACCGGGGAGCTGTTTTTT
TRBJ2-1,TRBV5-4,TRBD1,NA,12,CASSSRQGAQFF,TGTGCCAGCAGCTCGCGACAGGGAGCGCAGTTCTTC
TRBJ1-1,TRBV28,TRBD1,few,14,CASSAGTANTEAFF,TGTGCCAGCAGCGCCGGGACAGCGAACACTGAAGCTTTCTTT
TRBJ2-7,TRBV9,TRBD1,NA,15,CASSPTGGSSYEQYF,TGTGCCAGCAGCCCGACAGGGGGAAGCTCCTACGAGCAGTACTTC
TRBJ1-1,TRBV6-1,NA,NA,15,CASSGGQSLNTEAFF,TGTGCCAGCAGTGGCGGACAATCCCTGAACACTGAAGCTTTCTTT
TRBJ2-3,TRBV7-2,NA,NA,12,CASSYLAGTQYF,TGTGCCAGCAGCTACCTGGCGGGTACGCAGTATTTT
TRBJ1-2,TRBV6-5,TRBD1,NA,15,CASTDRGTSFHGYTF,TGTGCCAGCACCGACAGGGGAACGTCTTTCCATGGCTACACCTTC
TRBJ2-7,TRBV4-3,TRBD2,NA,16,CASSQVPGLAGVEQYF,TGCGCCAGCAGCCAAGTTCCGGGACTAGCGGGAGTCGAGCAGTACTTC